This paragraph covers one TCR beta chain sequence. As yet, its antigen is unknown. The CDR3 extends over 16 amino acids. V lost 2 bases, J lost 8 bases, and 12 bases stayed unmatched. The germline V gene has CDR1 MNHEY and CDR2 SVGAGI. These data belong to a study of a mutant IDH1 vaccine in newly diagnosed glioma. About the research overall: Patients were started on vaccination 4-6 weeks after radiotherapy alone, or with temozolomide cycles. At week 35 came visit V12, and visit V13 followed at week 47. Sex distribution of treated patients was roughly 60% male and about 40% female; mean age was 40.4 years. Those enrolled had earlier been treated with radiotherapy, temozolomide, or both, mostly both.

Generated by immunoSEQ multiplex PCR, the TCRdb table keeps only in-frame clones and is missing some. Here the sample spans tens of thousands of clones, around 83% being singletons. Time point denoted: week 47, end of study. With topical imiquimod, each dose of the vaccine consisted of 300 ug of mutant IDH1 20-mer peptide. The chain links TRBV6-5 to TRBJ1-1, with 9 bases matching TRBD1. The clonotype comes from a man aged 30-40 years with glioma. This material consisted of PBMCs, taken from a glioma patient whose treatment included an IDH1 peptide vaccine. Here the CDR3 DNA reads TGTGCCAGCAGTTACGGTACAGGGGGCCTCCTGTTCGAAGCTTTCTTT. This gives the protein CASSYGTGGLLFEAFF.